The T cell receptor beta chain described here comes from a study of T cell repertoires in cytomegalovirus infection. Study findings and constraints: The cumulative frequency of public TCR beta families distinguished individuals who carried CMV together with the relevant HLA.

TCRdb redid the calling of the reads with MiXCR, one entry per CDR3 protein. This sample has approximately 990,000 distinct CDR3 sequences; less than 40% occur once, and the top ten carry around an eighth. V lost 3 bases, J lost 8 bases, and 8 bases lay in between. The CDR3 consists of 12 residues. The germline V gene has CDR1 SEHNR and CDR2 FQNEAQ (reference sequence). As regards this clonotype: Its matching antigen is unknown.

The chain is built from TRBV7-9 and TRBJ2-1; D might be TRBD2 (5 bases). The sample in question was cultured CD8+ T cells from PBMCs, obtained from culture after CMV antigen stimulation. The sequence derives from a human donor in good health (CMV status not recorded). Some clones in this sample may be carry-over from other donors' samples. CDR3 nucleotides: TGTGCCAGCAGCTTTGAGGGCCATGAGCAGTTCTTC. It translates to CASSFEGHEQFF.